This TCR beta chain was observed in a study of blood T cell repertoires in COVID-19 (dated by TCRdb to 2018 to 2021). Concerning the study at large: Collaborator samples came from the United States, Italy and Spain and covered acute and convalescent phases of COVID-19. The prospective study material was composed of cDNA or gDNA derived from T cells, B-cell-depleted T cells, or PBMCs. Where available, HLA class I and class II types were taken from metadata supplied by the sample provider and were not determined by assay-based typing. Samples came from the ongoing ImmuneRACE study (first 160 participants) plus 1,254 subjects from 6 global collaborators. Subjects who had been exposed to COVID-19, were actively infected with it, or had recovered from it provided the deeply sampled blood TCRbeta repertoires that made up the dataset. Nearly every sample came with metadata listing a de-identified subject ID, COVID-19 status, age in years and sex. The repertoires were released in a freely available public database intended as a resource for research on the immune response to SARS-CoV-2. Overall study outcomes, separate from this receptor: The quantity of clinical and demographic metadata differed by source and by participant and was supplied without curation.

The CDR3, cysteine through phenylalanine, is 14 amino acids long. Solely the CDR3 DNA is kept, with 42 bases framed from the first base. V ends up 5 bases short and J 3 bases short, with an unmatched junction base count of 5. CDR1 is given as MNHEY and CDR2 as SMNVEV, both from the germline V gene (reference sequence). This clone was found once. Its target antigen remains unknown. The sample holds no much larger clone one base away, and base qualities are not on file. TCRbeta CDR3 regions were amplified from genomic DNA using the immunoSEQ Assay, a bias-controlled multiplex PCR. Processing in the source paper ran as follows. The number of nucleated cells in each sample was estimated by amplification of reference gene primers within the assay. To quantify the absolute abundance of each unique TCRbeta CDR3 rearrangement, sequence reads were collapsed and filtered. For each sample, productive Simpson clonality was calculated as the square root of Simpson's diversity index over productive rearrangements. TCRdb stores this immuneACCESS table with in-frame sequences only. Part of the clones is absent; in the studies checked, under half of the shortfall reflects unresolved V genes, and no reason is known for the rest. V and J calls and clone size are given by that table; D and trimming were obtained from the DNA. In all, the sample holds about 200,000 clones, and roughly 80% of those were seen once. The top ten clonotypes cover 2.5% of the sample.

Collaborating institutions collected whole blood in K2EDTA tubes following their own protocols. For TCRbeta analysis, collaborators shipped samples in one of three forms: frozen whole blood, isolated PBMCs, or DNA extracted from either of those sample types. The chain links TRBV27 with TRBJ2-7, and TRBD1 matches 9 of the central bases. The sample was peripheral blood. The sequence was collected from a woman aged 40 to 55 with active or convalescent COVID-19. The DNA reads TGTGCCAGCAGTAAGGACAGGGGCTTCTACGAGCAGTACTTC. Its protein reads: CASSKDRGFYEQYF.